This TCR beta chain came from a study of blood T cell repertoires in COVID-19. Study-wide background: The origin of the acute and convalescent COVID-19 samples was the United States, Italy and Spain.

V shed 0 bases and J shed 3 bases, with 6 bases lying between them. The CDR3 has 13 residues. The germline V gene encodes CDR1 MNHEY and CDR2 SVGAGI. Profiling relied on immunoSEQ multiplex PCR, and the TCRdb table lists in-frame clones only, not all of them. There are over 65,000 clones in the sample; 80% to 90% occur only once, and more than 8% lies in the top ten. The source is a man aged 25-45 years with acute or convalescent COVID-19. Sample: peripheral blood. J is TRBJ2-7 and V is TRBV6-5, with D uncertain. The chain's CDR3 is CASSYSAGYEQYF. CDR3 DNA: TGTGCCAGCAGTTACTCAGCCGGCTACGAGCAGTACTTC.